The clone carrying this T cell receptor (beta chain) was observed at least ten times. The data were taken from a study of early T cells in non-severe SARS-CoV-2 infection. Overall study: Sequencing of bulk RNA from unsorted whole blood was done, without chain pairing.

In germline, CDR1 is MNHEY, CDR2 SVGEGT. This CDR3 spans 17 amino acids. V trimming: 0 bases; J trimming: 3 bases; junction bases outside the gene matches: 7. Separate cDNA molecules each had unique molecular identifiers attached to them. TCRdb re-called the 5' RACE reads with MiXCR, one entry per CDR3 protein. The sample lists more than 45,000 distinct CDR3 sequences; 10% to 15% were seen once. V is TRBV6-2 or TRBV6-3 and J is TRBJ2-2; 7 bases fit TRBD2. The sequencing input was whole blood. The receptor comes from an adult who was a healthcare worker with PCR-confirmed SARS-CoV-2 infection or an uninfected control (not recorded which). CDR3 bases: TGTGCCAGCAGTTACTCGAGGGAGGGCCGTTACACCGGGGAGCTGTTTTTT. Amino acid sequence: CASSYSREGRYTGELFF.